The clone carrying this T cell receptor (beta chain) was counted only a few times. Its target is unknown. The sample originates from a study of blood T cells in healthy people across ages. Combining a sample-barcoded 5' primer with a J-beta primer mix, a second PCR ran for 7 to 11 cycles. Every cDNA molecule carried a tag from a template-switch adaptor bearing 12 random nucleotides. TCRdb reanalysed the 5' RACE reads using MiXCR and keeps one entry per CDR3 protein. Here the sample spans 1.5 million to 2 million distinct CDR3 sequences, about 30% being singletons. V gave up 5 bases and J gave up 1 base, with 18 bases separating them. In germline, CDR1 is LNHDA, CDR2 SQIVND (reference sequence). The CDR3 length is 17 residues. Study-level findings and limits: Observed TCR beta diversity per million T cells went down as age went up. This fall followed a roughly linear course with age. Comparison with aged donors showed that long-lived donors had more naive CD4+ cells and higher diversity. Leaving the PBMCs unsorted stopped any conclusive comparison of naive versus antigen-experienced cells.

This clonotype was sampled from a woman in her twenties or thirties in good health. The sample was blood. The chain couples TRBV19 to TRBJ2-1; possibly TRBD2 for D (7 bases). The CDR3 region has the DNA TGTGCCAGTAGTCTCCCTGGGGGGGCTCGTTCCTACAATGAGCAGTTCTTC. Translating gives CASSLPGGARSYNEQFF.